Listed here are 16 T cell receptor beta chains from one sample, sequenced in a study of blood T cell repertoires in COVID-19. Repertoires were generated with immunoSEQ multiplex PCR, while TCRdb's copy carries only in-frame clones and drops some. This table has about 430,000 clones, 88% appearing once. Material for sequencing was PBMCs or T cells enriched from blood (not recorded which). The receptors come from a woman aged 18-30 years who had been exposed to COVID-19.

This chain joins TRBV5-6 and TRBJ1-1; 7 bases fit TRBD1. V lost 6 bases to trimming and J lost 3 bases; unmatched junction nucleotides: 8. Germline V lookup: CDR1 SGHDT, CDR2 YYEEEE. The CDR3 totals 14 residues. DNA for the CDR3: TGTGCCAGCACCATAATGACAGGGTACACTGAAGCTTTCTTT. Translated, it gives CASTIMTGYTEAFF.

The gene calls are TRBV7-9 and TRBJ2-5, with TRBD1 identical over 9 bases. CDR3 size: 17 residues. Trimming removed 5 bases from V and 3 bases from J; junction bases left unmatched: 13. Germline CDR1 and CDR2: SEHNR and FQNEAQ (reference sequence). CDR3 bases: TGTGCCAGCAGCCAATCATCCCGGGACAGGGTAAAAGAGACCCAGTACTTC. Translated: CASSQSSRDRVKETQYF.

The V and J genes are TRBV9 and TRBJ2-1; TRBD2 matches at 10 bases. Germline loops: CDR1 SGDLS, CDR2 YYNGEE. The CDR3 extends over 14 amino acids. V gave up 1 base and J gave up 9 bases; unmatched junction bases: 4. CDR3 sequence (DNA): TGTGCCAGCAGCGTACTAGCGGGGGTTCGTGAGCAGTTCTTC. Its translation is CASSVLAGVREQFF.

V gene TRBV18 combines with J gene TRBJ1-2; 9 bases map to TRBD1. Germline CDR1 is KGHSH and CDR2 is LQKENI. CDR3 length: 15 residues. J gave up 3 bases and V 3 bases, and 5 bases lay outside the gene matches. CDR3 amino acids: CASSPRDRDDYGYTF. The CDR3 DNA reads as TGTGCCAGCTCACCCCGGGACAGGGATGACTATGGCTACACCTTC. Together with reference TRBV18 and TRBJ1-2, the CDR3 gives the full variable domain: NAGVMQNPRHLVRRRGQEARLRCSPMKGHSHVYWYRQLPEEGLKFMVYLQKENIIDESGMPKERFSAEFPKEGPSILRIQQVVRGDSAAYFCASSPRDRDDYGYTFGSGTRLTVV.

The rearrangement joins TRBV27 to TRBJ1-1; 8 nucleotides line up with TRBD1. Germline V CDR1 and CDR2: MNHEY, SMNVEV (reference sequence). V lost 8 bases to trimming and J lost 5 bases; unmatched junction nucleotides: 4. This CDR3 contains 12 residues. CDR3 DNA: TGTGCCAGCTACAGGGGGGGGACTGAAGCTTTCTTT. Protein sequence: CASYRGGTEAFF.

J is TRBJ2-1 and V is TRBV7-2, with 10 bases matching TRBD2. The ends lost 2 bases at V and 9 bases at J; junction bases unmatched: 10. Germline values: CDR1 SGHTA, CDR2 FQGNSA. This CDR3 comprises 16 residues. The CDR3 spells CASSLTVAGGGGEQFF. The CDR3 DNA reads TGTGCCAGCAGCTTAACCGTAGCGGGAGGAGGCGGTGAGCAGTTCTTC.

The rearrangement links TRBV29-1 to TRBJ2-1; 10 bases align to TRBD2. The CDR3 has 17 residues. V shed 2 bases and J 0 bases; nucleotides not matched to a gene: 7. CDR1 SQVTM and CDR2 ANQGSEA come from the germline V gene. The CDR3 coding sequence is TGCAGCGTTGAATTTGGAGCGGGGGGGCCCTCCTACAATGAGCAGTTCTTC. Translation: CSVEFGAGGPSYNEQFF.

The rearrangement uses TRBV27 and TRBJ2-5, with a tentative D call TRBD1 (6 bases). Germline-derived CDR1 and CDR2 are MNHEY and SMNVEV (reference sequence). This CDR3 comprises 14 residues. V was cut by 3 bases and J by 0 bases, with 8 bases left in between. CDR3 sequence: CASSFQGYQETQYF. CDR3 nucleotides: TGTGCCAGCAGTTTTCAGGGGTACCAAGAGACCCAGTACTTC.

The chain carries TRBV18 and TRBJ2-7, with unresolved D. V lost 3 bases to trimming and J lost 0 bases, with 9 bases between them. Germline loops: CDR1 KGHSH, CDR2 LQKENI. This CDR3 has 14 residues. The CDR3 region has the DNA TGTGCCAGCTCACCTTCGTCTTCCTCCTACGAGCAGTACTTC. Its protein product is CASSPSSSSYEQYF.

This clone came up once. This chain connects TRBV6-5 to TRBJ1-1; TRBD1 is a possible D gene (6 bases). The germline CDR1 and CDR2 sequences are MNHEY and SVGAGI. The length of the CDR3 is 16 residues. V lost 2 bases and J lost 7, with 20 bases in between. The CDR3 is CASSYGQGLQRSEAFF. Written as DNA, the CDR3 is TGTGCCAGCAGTTACGGCCAGGGGCTACAAAGAAGTGAAGCTTTCTTT.

This sequence joins TRBV27 and TRBJ2-4, with 12 bases matching TRBD2. V lost 5 bases to trimming and J lost 7 bases; unmatched junction nucleotides: 9. The CDR3 runs to 16 residues. CDR1 and CDR2 from the germline V gene are MNHEY and SMNVEV (reference sequence). DNA for the CDR3: TGTGCCAGCAGTCTACTAGCGGGGGGATCGAGGAACATTCAGTACTTC. As protein: CASSLLAGGSRNIQYF.

The V gene is TRBV6-5, the J gene TRBJ1-5; D gene ambiguous. Looked up from germline, CDR1 is MNHEY and CDR2 is SVGAGI. Between the trimmed V and J ends, which lost 0 bases and 7 bases, there was a span of 13 bases. This CDR3 region has 15 residues. The CDR3 sequence: CASSYSGQTWQPQHF. The CDR3 DNA reads as TGTGCCAGCAGTTACTCTGGGCAGACGTGGCAGCCCCAGCATTTT.

This chain connects TRBV29-1 to TRBJ2-3, with D possibly matching TRBD1 (5 bases). The ends were cut back, 3 bases at V and 2 bases at J, with 9 bases in the middle. Germline V gene data show CDR1 as SQVTM and CDR2 as ANQGSEA. This CDR3 has 13 amino acids. The CDR3 sequence is CSVDQGYTDTQYF. The CDR3, as DNA: TGCAGCGTTGATCAGGGCTACACAGATACGCAGTATTTT.

The V call is TRBV5-1, the J call TRBJ1-1; D gene uncertain. There are 14 residues in the CDR3. Trimming took off 5 bases at V and 0 bases at J, with 11 bases between the two ends. CDR1 and CDR2 from the germline V gene are SGHRS and YFSETQ. The CDR3 region has the DNA TGCGCCAGCAGACTAGGGTCTATGAACACTGAAGCTTTCTTT. This gives the protein CASRLGSMNTEAFF.

The rearrangement uses TRBV29-1 and TRBJ2-7; 7 bases line up with TRBD1. V gave up 6 bases and J gave up 6 bases; unmatched junction bases: 11. Germline-derived CDR1 and CDR2 are SQVTM and ANQGSEA. The CDR3 totals 13 residues. Here the CDR3 reads CSVARQGLSEQYF. CDR3 in DNA: TGCAGCGTGGCTAGACAGGGTCTCTCCGAGCAGTACTTC.

The chain joins TRBV19 to TRBJ1-1; 7 bases match TRBD1. The CDR3 is 13 residues long. Germline V gene sequence: CDR1 LNHDA, CDR2 SQIVND (reference sequence). With V trimmed by 5 bases and J by 4 bases, 4 bases remained unmatched. CDR3: CASSERGLTEAFF. CDR3 DNA sequence: TGTGCCAGTAGTGAGAGGGGGCTCACTGAAGCTTTCTTT.